This T cell receptor beta chain was observed in a study of blood T cells in healthy people across ages. Points from the study as a whole: Per million T cells, TCR beta diversity dropped roughly linearly as age increased. Unknown CMV status may confound age-related changes in expanded clones.

Note on this clonotype: Its antigen is still unknown.

Germline CDR1 and CDR2: DFQATT and SNEGSKA (reference sequence). Trimming cost V 8 bases and J 10 bases, with 7 bases left between them. The CDR3 contains 8 residues. The individuals who served as donors were healthy Caucasians living in Russia, aged about 6 to 100. The authors ran a second PCR of about 6 to 11 cycles using a sample-barcoded 5' primer and a J-beta primer mix. TCRdb processed the 5' RACE reads anew with MiXCR; each CDR3 protein has one entry. The sample includes over 1,500,000 distinct CDR3 sequences, 49% of them seen just once. The clonotype comes from a woman aged 40 to 50 in good health. The chain employs TRBV20-1 and TRBJ2-3; no firm D call. What was sequenced was blood. This CDR3 is CSKNPQYF. DNA for the CDR3: TGCAGTAAAAATCCGCAGTATTTT.